This passage covers 32 T cell receptor beta chains from one sample sequenced in a study of vaccination and CD4 T cells after COVID-19. Antigens of these TCRs are unknown. The treatment is: roughly 11-day PBMC culture with coronavirus spike peptide pools or control peptides (ViraFEST assay). The study sequenced cultured CD4+ T cell DNA using the Oncomine TCR Beta short-read assay. One entry per CDR3 protein results from TCRdb running MiXCR on the PCR reads. Seen here are 7,000 to 8,500 distinct CDR3 sequences, 66% observed once, and the top ten hold about 24%. The sample taken for sequencing was CD4+ T cells from blood, cultured in vitro. These receptor sequences come from a human donor who had recovered from COVID-19.

This clonotype has more than one count but fewer than ten. CDR3 sequence reads: CASRGLAGWTQYF. The CDR3 nucleotides are TGTGCCAGCAGAGGACTAGCTGGTTGGACCCAGTACTTC. The genes are TRBV12-3 or TRBV12-4 and TRBJ2-5, with 8 bases that match TRBD2. The CDR3 totals 13 residues. Trimming cost V 6 bases and J 7 bases; bases outside gene matches: 7.

The J gene is TRBJ2-3, the V gene TRBV7-9; 7 positions match TRBD1. The CDR3 totals 17 residues. V was clipped by 1 base and J by 0 bases; unmatched bases: 7. The V gene's germline CDR1 is SEHNR and CDR2 FQNEAQ (reference sequence). CDR3 sequence reads: CASSLGTGQQSTDTQYF. CDR3 sequence (DNA): TGTGCCAGCAGCTTAGGGACGGGACAGCAGAGCACAGATACGCAGTATTTT.

The rearrangement joins TRBV24-1 to TRBJ2-3, with 10 bases lining up with TRBD2. Germline V gene data show CDR1 as KGHDR and CDR2 as SFDVKD. This CDR3 spans 18 amino acids. V gave up 5 bases and J gave up 5 bases; unmatched junction bases: 15. CDR3 in amino acids: CATSVCLAGARVLDTQYF. CDR3 coding DNA: TGTGCCACCAGTGTTTGTCTAGCGGGGGCACGGGTGTTAGATACGCAGTATTTT.

The V and J genes are TRBV5-4 and TRBJ2-1; 12 bases fit TRBD2. Looked up from germline, CDR1 is SGHNT and CDR2 is YYREEE (reference sequence). The junction had 5 bases not matched to a gene; V was cut back by 2 bases and J by 8 bases. CDR3 length: 15 residues. CDR3 region: CASSFLAGGPHEQFF. The CDR3 DNA is TGTGCCAGCAGCTTCCTAGCGGGAGGGCCGCATGAGCAGTTCTTC.

The chain has TRBV7-8 and TRBJ2-2, with D hard to call. V lost 2 bases and J 2 bases, leaving 6 bases between the germline ends. Per germline, CDR1 SGHVS and CDR2 FQNEAQ. This CDR3 has 14 residues. CDR3 loop: CASSLIINTGELFF. The CDR3 region has the DNA TGTGCCAGCAGCTTAATCATCAACACCGGGGAGCTGTTTTTT. Together with reference TRBV7-8 and TRBJ2-2, the CDR3 gives the full variable domain: GAGVSQSPRYKVAKRGQDVALRCDPISGHVSLFWYQQALGQGPEFLTYFQNEAQLDKSGLPSDRFFAERPEGSVSTLKIQRTQQEDSAVYLCASSLIINTGELFFGEGSRLTVL.

The genes are TRBV7-2 and TRBJ2-7; 9 bases align to TRBD2. V shed 2 bases, J shed 1 base, and the junction held 6 bases outside the gene matches. The length of the CDR3 is 16 residues. Germline lookup yields CDR1 SGHTA and CDR2 FQGNSA. The CDR3 protein is CASSLSPSGDSYEQYF. Here the CDR3 DNA reads TGTGCCAGCAGCTTATCCCCTAGCGGGGATTCCTACGAGCAGTACTTC.

This chain connects TRBV20-1 to TRBJ2-7, with 12 positions matching TRBD2. The CDR3 runs to 14 residues. Germline loops: CDR1 DFQATT, CDR2 SNEGSKA (reference sequence). V gave up 6 bases and J gave up 5 bases; unmatched junction bases: 8. The CDR3 DNA follows: TGCAGTGCCTCCAGGCTAGCGGGAGGGGACGAGCAGTACTTC. The encoded protein is CSASRLAGGDEQYF.

The genes are TRBV7-8 and TRBJ2-3; possibly TRBD2 for D (5 bases). The V end was cut by 0 bases, the J end by 1 base, with 8 bases between. In germline, CDR1 is SGHVS, CDR2 FQNEAQ. The CDR3 consists of 15 residues. CDR3 in DNA: TGTGCCAGCAGCTTAGCAAGTAGCGGCACAGATACGCAGTATTTT. Translation: CASSLASSGTDTQYF.

The CDR3: CASSYSWDLYNSPLHF. The DNA of the CDR3 is TGTGCCAGCAGTTACTCCTGGGACCTGTATAATTCACCCCTCCACTTT. The rearrangement uses TRBV6-5 and TRBJ1-6, with D possibly matching TRBD1 (5 bases). V was cut by 0 bases and J by 4 bases, with 10 bases left in between. The germline V gene has CDR1 MNHEY and CDR2 SVGAGI. The CDR3 runs 16 residues.

The chain employs TRBV6-5 and TRBJ1-5; TRBD1 matches 7 bases. The CDR3 sequence is 15 residues long. Germline CDR1 and CDR2: MNHEY and SVGAGI. Germline trimming cut 4 bases from V and 2 bases from J; bases unmatched to any gene: 5. The CDR3 region has the DNA TGTGCCAGCAGTTCTGACAGGGTAGGCAATCAGCCCCAGCATTTT. Translated, it gives CASSSDRVGNQPQHF.

The chain links TRBV6-1 to TRBJ2-3, with 7 bases that match TRBD2. The junction had 4 bases not matched to a gene; V was cut back by 4 bases and J by 0 bases. Germline loops: CDR1 MNHNS, CDR2 SASEGT. The CDR3 spans 15 residues. CDR3 region: CASSVSGVSTDTQYF. Here the CDR3 DNA reads TGTGCCAGCAGTGTGAGCGGGGTGAGCACAGATACGCAGTATTTT.

This clonotype has a handful of counts. V is TRBV24-1 and J is TRBJ2-1, with D unresolved. CDR1 KGHDR and CDR2 SFDVKD come from the germline V gene. Trimming removed 2 bases from V and 4 bases from J, with 2 bases in between. This CDR3 is 12 amino acids long. This chain's CDR3 is CATSDSYNEQFF. In nucleotides, the CDR3 is TGTGCCACCAGTGATTCATACAATGAGCAGTTCTTC.

This chain uses TRBV20-1 with TRBJ2-3, with 12 bases aligning to TRBD2. The CDR3 covers 17 residues. V shed 1 base and J 0 bases; nucleotides not matched to a gene: 5. Germline lookup yields CDR1 DFQATT and CDR2 SNEGSKA (reference sequence). CDR3 sequence (DNA): TGCAGTGCTAGAGGTGGACTAGCGGGACTAAGCACAGATACGCAGTATTTT. Its protein is CSARGGLAGLSTDTQYF.

The chain carries TRBV20-1 and TRBJ1-6; D ambiguous. CDR1 and CDR2 (germline): DFQATT, SNEGSKA (reference sequence). The CDR3 totals 15 residues. V was cut by 0 bases and J by 0 bases, with 6 bases left in between. This CDR3 reads CSAREPSSYNSPLHF. The CDR3 nucleotides read TGCAGTGCTAGAGAACCTAGCTCCTATAATTCACCCCTCCACTTT.

This clonotype showed up just a few times. This sequence joins TRBV20-1 and TRBJ1-5, with D unresolved. Germline CDR1 reads DFQATT; CDR2 reads SNEGSKA (reference sequence). Trimming removed 4 bases at V and 3 bases at J, with 10 bases between. CDR3 length equals 13 residues. This CDR3 is CSANLWANQPQHF. DNA of the CDR3: TGCAGTGCTAACTTATGGGCCAATCAGCCCCAGCATTTT.

The chain couples TRBV6-5 to TRBJ1-1; D possibly corresponds to TRBD1 (5 bases). The CDR3 is 15 amino acids. Trimming took off 0 bases at V and 5 bases at J, with 13 bases between the two ends. Germline V gives CDR1 MNHEY, CDR2 SVGAGI. The CDR3 here is CASSYSHGGSTEAFF. Here the CDR3 DNA reads TGTGCCAGCAGTTACTCCCACGGGGGGAGTACTGAAGCTTTCTTT.

This chain uses TRBV2 with TRBJ1-6; D ambiguous. Between the trimmed V and J ends, which lost 3 bases and 6 bases, there was a span of 12 bases. The germline V gene has CDR1 SNHLY and CDR2 FYNNEI. CDR3 length: 15 amino acids. DNA for the CDR3: TGTGCCAGCAGTGACGTTTCGCAGAGTAATTCACCCCTCCACTTT. Translated, it gives CASSDVSQSNSPLHF.

The V gene is TRBV15, the J gene TRBJ2-5, with 12 nucleotides matching TRBD2. J was trimmed by 2 bases and V by 4 bases; bases with no gene match: 8. Per the germline V gene, CDR1 is LNHNV and CDR2 is YYDKDF (reference sequence). There are 17 residues in the CDR3. This CDR3 is CATSTGLAGILQETQYF. For the CDR3, the DNA is TGTGCCACCAGCACGGGACTAGCGGGCATCCTACAAGAGACCCAGTACTTC.

This clonotype was seen only a few times. The V gene is TRBV20-1, the J gene TRBJ2-5; tentative D call: TRBD2 (6 bases). The germline V and J ends were trimmed by 6 bases and 1 base, with 12 bases remaining between them. The V gene's germline CDR1 is DFQATT and CDR2 SNEGSKA (reference sequence). CDR3 size: 13 residues. The CDR3 DNA reads TGCAGTGCGGTCCTAGCGAGCCAAGAGACCCAGTACTTC. This sequence encodes CSAVLASQETQYF.

The chain is built from TRBV27 and TRBJ1-6; 8 bases match TRBD1. Losses at the gene ends were 7 bases for V and 7 bases for J; bases not matched to a gene: 12. Germline V CDR1 and CDR2: MNHEY, SMNVEV (reference sequence). The CDR3 covers 16 residues. In DNA, the CDR3 is TGTGCCAGCAAAGAACAGGGGGTCCGGATCAATTCACCCCTCCACTTT. It yields the protein CASKEQGVRINSPLHF.

The chain is built from TRBV20-1 and TRBJ2-3; D possibly matches TRBD1 or TRBD2 (5 bases each). This CDR3 spans 13 amino acids. Germline loops: CDR1 DFQATT, CDR2 SNEGSKA (reference sequence). Trimming pared 3 bases from V and 5 bases from J, leaving 12 bases between. In DNA, the CDR3 is TGCAGTGCTAGGGGGGTAGCGTTAGATACGCAGTATTTT. This translates into CSARGVALDTQYF.

The rearrangement uses TRBV28 and TRBJ2-7; TRBD2 is a possible D gene (6 bases). The CDR3 covers 16 residues. Germline V CDR1 and CDR2: MDHEN, SYDVKM. V gave up 6 bases and J gave up 1 base, with 19 bases separating them. CDR3 coding DNA: TGTGCCAGCAGCCCGGTCAATTCGGCGGGATCCTACGAGCAGTACTTC. Translating it yields CASSPVNSAGSYEQYF.

This chain joins TRBV5-1 and TRBJ2-7; possibly TRBD2 for D (5 bases). Germline values: CDR1 SGHRS, CDR2 YFSETQ. V was cut by 4 bases and J by 0 bases, with 14 bases left in between. The CDR3 contains 15 residues. The CDR3 region is CASSPTGLRSYEQYF. CDR3 sequence (DNA): TGCGCCAGCAGCCCCACCGGACTGCGCTCCTACGAGCAGTACTTC.

The chain recombines TRBV20-1 with TRBJ2-6, with D possibly being TRBD1 (6 bases). V shed 1 base and J shed 4 bases, with 11 bases lying between them. The CDR3 has 15 amino acids. Germline CDR1 DFQATT, CDR2 SNEGSKA (reference sequence). In DNA form, the CDR3 reads TGCAGTGCTAGAGGGCAGGGGAACGGGGCCAACGTCCTGACTTTC. Protein: CSARGQGNGANVLTF.

The chain links TRBV12-3 or TRBV12-4 to TRBJ2-7; D is uncertain. Trimming pared 8 bases from V and 0 bases from J, leaving 11 bases between. CDR3 size: 13 residues. The chain's CDR3 is CASGRRSSYEQYF. Written as DNA, the CDR3 is TGTGCCAGCGGAAGGCGGAGCTCCTACGAGCAGTACTTC.

The chain is built from TRBV6-5 and TRBJ1-1; D is unresolved. CDR3 length: 13 amino acids. V was pared by 1 base and J by 0 bases, with 3 bases between. Germline CDR1 MNHEY, CDR2 SVGAGI. CDR3 in amino acids: CASSYYMNTEAFF. The CDR3 region has the DNA TGTGCCAGCAGTTACTACATGAACACTGAAGCTTTCTTT.

The J gene is TRBJ1-3, the V gene TRBV7-6, with 7 bases identical to TRBD1. This CDR3 is built from 15 residues. In germline, CDR1 is SGHVS, CDR2 FNYEAQ. The junction had 1 base not matched to a gene; V was cut back by 0 bases and J by 2 bases. DNA for the CDR3: TGTGCCAGCAGCTTAGCTACAGGGGCTGGAAACACCATATATTTT. This gives the protein CASSLATGAGNTIYF.

The rearrangement uses TRBV7-2 and TRBJ2-5; 11 nucleotides align to TRBD2. The germline V gene has CDR1 SGHTA and CDR2 FQGNSA. The CDR3 spans 17 residues. V lost 1 base and J lost 2; bases outside the gene matches: 6. Here the CDR3 reads CASSLGGLAGGQETQYF. The CDR3 DNA reads as TGTGCCAGCAGCTTAGGAGGCCTAGCGGGGGGACAAGAGACCCAGTACTTC.

CDR3 DNA sequence: TGCAGTGCCCAAGGGACAGGCAATCAGCCCCAGCATTTT. Its protein is CSAQGTGNQPQHF. The chain uses TRBV20-1 and TRBJ1-5; 7 nucleotides line up with TRBD1. The CDR3 spans 13 residues. Germline V gene sequence: CDR1 DFQATT, CDR2 SNEGSKA (reference sequence). Trimming at V came to 6 bases and at J to 2 bases, leaving 4 bases not matched to a gene.

This clonotype appeared a few times. The chain carries TRBV6-2 or TRBV6-3 and TRBJ1-2, with D perhaps TRBD1 (6 bases). V gave up 1 base and J gave up 7 bases, with 13 bases separating them. The CDR3 spans 14 residues. Germline CDR1 and CDR2: MNHEY and SVGEGT. CDR3 nucleotide sequence: TGTGCCAGCAGTTACTACAGGGAATCGGGTGGCTACACCTTC. Protein sequence: CASSYYRESGGYTF.

The chain is built from TRBV20-1 and TRBJ2-2; 8 bases line up with TRBD1. The CDR3 is made up of 15 amino acids. Germline V CDR1 and CDR2: DFQATT, SNEGSKA (reference sequence). V shed 5 bases and J 2 bases; nucleotides not matched to a gene: 7. The CDR3 DNA is TGCAGTGCTCCCGACAGGGGACGAAACACCGGGGAGCTGTTTTTT. Translated: CSAPDRGRNTGELFF.

By proportion, this clonotype is medium-sized. The chain couples TRBV7-9 to TRBJ2-5; 12 bases map to TRBD2. The germline CDR1 and CDR2 sequences are SEHNR and FQNEAQ (reference sequence). The CDR3 spans 13 residues. V trimming: 5 bases; J trimming: 7 bases; junction bases outside the gene matches: 2. The CDR3 region has the DNA TGTGCCAGCAGCAAGGGACTAGCGGGGACCCAGTACTTC. It translates to CASSKGLAGTQYF.